The next 32 T cell receptor beta chains were all read from a single sample in a study of blood T cell repertoires in COVID-19. Repertoires were generated with immunoSEQ multiplex PCR, while TCRdb's copy carries only in-frame clones and drops some. The sample holds about 310,000 clones, around 86% seen once. The sample comprised peripheral blood. Receptor source: a man aged 45-65 years with active or convalescent COVID-19.

The rearrangement joins TRBV6-5 to TRBJ2-4; TRBD2 matches at 7 bases. This CDR3 has 14 amino acids. Germline V CDR1 and CDR2: MNHEY, SVGAGI. V gave up 4 bases and J gave up 8 bases; unmatched junction bases: 8. The CDR3 is CASSWGGSRDIQYF. CDR3 bases: TGTGCCAGCAGTTGGGGGGGGAGTAGGGACATTCAGTACTTC.

The V call is TRBV30, the J call TRBJ2-7; TRBD1 is a possible D gene (6 bases). The CDR3 is 16 amino acids. Trimming cost V 0 bases and J 1 base, with 16 bases left between them. Germline lookup yields CDR1 GTSNPN and CDR2 SVGIG (reference sequence). CDR3 protein: CAWSVTGLSPSYEQYF. CDR3 DNA sequence: TGTGCCTGGAGTGTGACAGGCCTTTCGCCATCCTACGAGCAGTACTTC.

The chain is built from TRBV30 and TRBJ2-3; 7 bases are shared with TRBD2. V dropped 4 bases and J dropped 4; count of bases not matched to a gene: 8. Germline CDR1 reads GTSNPN; CDR2 reads SVGIG (reference sequence). The CDR3 covers 14 residues. The CDR3 spells CAWNKAGVADTQYF. The DNA for the CDR3 is TGTGCCTGGAACAAGGCGGGAGTGGCAGATACGCAGTATTTT.

The chain is built from TRBV10-2 and TRBJ1-6; D might be TRBD1 (5 bases). The CDR3 length is 15 residues. V was pared by 8 bases and J by 4 bases, with 15 bases between. Germline V lookup: CDR1 WSHSY, CDR2 SAAADI. The DNA of the CDR3 is TGCGCCAGCCGTTCTGGTACAGGTTATAATTCACCCCTCCACTTT. Translation gives CASRSGTGYNSPLHF.

In this sample, this clone turned up once. This sequence joins TRBV6-2 or TRBV6-3 and TRBJ2-1, with 8 positions matching TRBD2. The CDR3 has 16 residues. Germline CDR1 and CDR2: MNHEY and SVGEGT. J gave up 0 bases and V 4 bases, and 5 bases lay outside the gene matches. The CDR3 sequence is CASSSHAGGSYNEQFF. The DNA of the CDR3 is TGTGCCAGCAGTTCGCATGCGGGGGGCTCCTACAATGAGCAGTTCTTC.

V is TRBV6-2 or TRBV6-3 and J is TRBJ1-2; no clear D gene. The CDR3 spans 13 residues. Per germline, CDR1 MNHEY and CDR2 SVGEGT. V dropped 5 bases and J dropped 4 bases, with 11 bases sitting between them. The CDR3 DNA reads as TGTGCCAGCAGTATTAATCGAGGCTATGGCTACACCTTC. Translating it yields CASSINRGYGYTF.

The V gene is TRBV4-3, the J gene TRBJ1-2, with a tentative D call TRBD1 (5 bases). The germline CDR1 and CDR2 sequences are LGHNA and YSLEER. This CDR3 is 13 amino acids long. V gave up 0 bases and J gave up 5 bases, with 7 bases separating them. The CDR3 DNA sequence: TGCGCCAGCAGCCAAGATCCAGGGTATGGCTACACCTTC. This encodes CASSQDPGYGYTF.

V usage is TRBV6-1 and J usage is TRBJ1-4; TRBD1 is a possible D gene (6 bases). CDR3 size: 15 residues. V was pared by 2 bases and J by 7 bases, with 14 bases between. Germline V gene lookup returns CDR1 MNHNS and CDR2 SASEGT. CDR3 protein: CASSELRRGGEKLFF. The CDR3 DNA reads TGTGCCAGCAGTGAATTAAGGAGAGGGGGTGAAAAACTGTTTTTT.

The V gene is TRBV5-1, the J gene TRBJ1-5; perhaps TRBD1 as D (5 bases). Germline V gene data show CDR1 as SGHRS and CDR2 as YFSETQ. This CDR3 spans 13 amino acids. Trimming removed 5 bases from V and 4 bases from J, with 10 bases in between. The CDR3 nucleotides are TGCGCCAGCAGTCCCGACAGAAATCAGCCCCAGCATTTT. It translates to CASSPDRNQPQHF.

This CDR3 is CSVGAGVGETQYF. For the CDR3, the DNA is TGCAGCGTTGGAGCGGGAGTAGGGGAGACCCAGTACTTC. The V call is TRBV29-1, the J call TRBJ2-5; 8 nucleotides align to TRBD2. Trimming at V came to 4 bases and at J to 5 bases, leaving 6 bases not matched to a gene. CDR1 is SQVTM, CDR2 ANQGSEA, per germline. This CDR3 is built from 13 residues.

This chain uses TRBV4-2 with TRBJ1-6; perhaps TRBD1 as D (6 bases). This CDR3 is 15 amino acids long. The V and J ends lost 0 bases and 9 bases respectively, with 12 bases between them. Germline loops: CDR1 LGHNA, CDR2 YNFKEQ. For the CDR3, the DNA is TGTGCCAGCAGCCAAGATTTCGGCAGGGGTTCACCCCTCCACTTT. Amino acids: CASSQDFGRGSPLHF.

This clone has a handful of counts. V and J are TRBV28 and TRBJ1-6; D might be TRBD1 (6 bases). Germline V lookup: CDR1 MDHEN, CDR2 SYDVKM. The V end lost 2 bases, the J end lost 0 bases, and 14 bases lay between the germline ends. The CDR3 is made up of 18 amino acids. The CDR3 loop reads CASSLQYQGSSYNSPLHF. The CDR3 DNA is TGTGCCAGCAGTTTACAGTATCAGGGGAGCTCCTATAATTCACCCCTCCACTTT. The full variable domain, completed using reference TRBV28 and TRBJ1-6, is DVKVTQSSRYLVKRTGEKVFLECVQDMDHENMFWYRQDPGLGLRLIYFSYDVKMKEKGDIPEGYSVSREKKERFSLILESASTNQTSMYLCASSLQYQGSSYNSPLHFGNGTRLTVT.

J is TRBJ2-7 and V is TRBV4-2; weak D call: TRBD1 (6 bases). Trimming pared 0 bases from V and 3 bases from J, leaving 9 bases between. Germline V gene data show CDR1 as LGHNA and CDR2 as YNFKEQ. This CDR3 spans 14 amino acids. This CDR3 is CASSQDTGSYEQYF. CDR3 DNA: TGTGCCAGCAGCCAAGATACAGGGAGCTACGAGCAGTACTTC.

A few counts support this clone. The rearrangement joins TRBV7-2 to TRBJ1-5, with D possibly being TRBD1 (5 bases). CDR3 length: 16 amino acids. Germline lookup yields CDR1 SGHTA and CDR2 FQGNSA. V was shortened by 5 bases and J by 5 bases, with 19 bases between the two germline ends. CDR3 sequence (DNA): TGTGCCAGCAGCCAGGTGGCAGGGAATGCGGATCAGCCCCAGCATTTT. Translated, it gives CASSQVAGNADQPQHF. The full variable domain, in which reference TRBV7-2 and TRBJ1-5 provide the parts outside the CDR3, is GAGVSQSPSNKVTEKGKDVELRCDPISGHTALYWYRQSLGQGLEFLIYFQGNSAPDKSGLPSDRFSAERTGGSVSTLTIQRTQQEDSAVYLCASSQVAGNADQPQHFGDGTRLSIL.

The chain is built from TRBV6-5 and TRBJ2-1; 9 bases are a match to TRBD2. There are 15 residues in the CDR3. Trimming took 6 bases from V and 6 from J; bases not matched to a gene: 9. The germline V gene encodes CDR1 MNHEY and CDR2 SVGAGI. Written as DNA, the CDR3 is TGTGCCAGCAGGTTGGCCGCGGGAGGGCTCAATGAGCAGTTCTTC. Residues: CASRLAAGGLNEQFF.

V usage is TRBV10-3 and J usage is TRBJ1-2; TRBD1 aligns across 7 bases. In germline, CDR1 is ENHRY, CDR2 SYGVKD. The CDR3 is 17 residues long. V gave up 3 bases and J gave up 4 bases; unmatched junction bases: 14. The CDR3 coding sequence is TGTGCCATCAGTGACTGGGACAGCTCAGGGGCGCCCTATGGCTACACCTTC. Residues: CAISDWDSSGAPYGYTF.

The rearrangement links TRBV18 to TRBJ2-2, with TRBD1 matching 7 bases. This CDR3 contains 15 residues. V dropped 6 bases and J dropped 3; count of bases not matched to a gene: 7. CDR1 is KGHSH, CDR2 LQKENI, per germline. CDR3 region: CASSPNTGDTGELFF. CDR3 DNA sequence: TGTGCCAGCTCCCCCAATACAGGGGACACCGGGGAGCTGTTTTTT. Combining the CDR3 with reference TRBV18 and TRBJ2-2 gives the whole variable domain NAGVMQNPRHLVRRRGQEARLRCSPMKGHSHVYWYRQLPEEGLKFMVYLQKENIIDESGMPKERFSAEFPKEGPSILRIQQVVRGDSAAYFCASSPNTGDTGELFFGEGSRLTVL.

The chain combines TRBV27 with TRBJ1-3, with 7 bases that match TRBD1. The germline V gene has CDR1 MNHEY and CDR2 SMNVEV (reference sequence). The CDR3 is made up of 14 amino acids. V trimming: 6 bases; J trimming: 4 bases; junction bases outside the gene matches: 6. CDR3 residues: CASSPDRAGNTIYF. The CDR3 nucleotides read TGTGCCAGCAGCCCAGACAGGGCGGGAAACACCATATATTTT.

V usage is TRBV9 and J usage is TRBJ2-5; no definite D call. The germline gives CDR1 SGDLS, CDR2 YYNGEE. V shed 0 bases and J shed 4 bases, with 7 bases lying between them. This CDR3 comprises 13 residues. The CDR3 DNA is TGTGCCAGCAGCGTAGCTGGGCGAGAGACCCAGTACTTC. This codes for CASSVAGRETQYF.

The chain couples TRBV19 to TRBJ1-5; no clear D. The V and J ends lost 3 bases and 4 bases respectively, with 7 bases between them. Germline V gene lookup returns CDR1 LNHDA and CDR2 SQIVND (reference sequence). The CDR3 runs to 13 residues. The CDR3 bases are TGTGCCAGTAGTATTGTCGGGAATCAGCCCCAGCATTTT. It encodes CASSIVGNQPQHF.

J is TRBJ2-7 and V is TRBV6-2 or TRBV6-3, with 8 nucleotides matching TRBD2. The V gene's germline CDR1 is MNHEY and CDR2 SVGEGT. There are 18 residues in the CDR3. V gave up 6 bases and J gave up 0 bases; unmatched junction bases: 16. The CDR3 here is CASSYPDRGGKSSYEQYF. Here the CDR3 DNA reads TGTGCCAGCAGCTATCCGGATCGGGGGGGGAAGAGCTCCTACGAGCAGTACTTC.

Here the CDR3 reads CASSSQVSNQPQHF. CDR3 sequence (DNA): TGTGCCAGCAGTTCACAGGTTAGCAATCAGCCCCAGCATTTT. This chain uses TRBV27 with TRBJ1-5, with a tentative D call TRBD1 (5 bases). V lost 4 bases and J lost 0, with 7 bases in between. The CDR3 is 14 amino acids. Germline V gives CDR1 MNHEY, CDR2 SMNVEV (reference sequence).

The genes are TRBV6-1 and TRBJ1-1, with 8 bases fitting TRBD1. The J segment lost 1 base and the V segment lost 0 bases, leaving 4 bases of the junction unmatched. The germline V gene encodes CDR1 MNHNS and CDR2 SASEGT. The length of the CDR3 is 16 residues. CDR3 sequence reads: CASSEALTGGNTEAFF. As DNA, the CDR3 is TGTGCCAGCAGTGAAGCGCTTACAGGGGGGAACACTGAAGCTTTCTTT.

J is TRBJ1-6 and V is TRBV15; possibly TRBD1 for D (5 bases). Trimming pared 0 bases from V and 2 bases from J, leaving 17 bases between. The germline V gene has CDR1 LNHNV and CDR2 YYDKDF (reference sequence). The CDR3 extends over 19 amino acids. CDR3 DNA sequence: TGTGCCACCAGCAGAGACCTCGTAGGGACTGGCCCCTATAATTCACCCCTCCACTTT. Amino acids: CATSRDLVGTGPYNSPLHF.

The chain joins TRBV5-1 to TRBJ1-1; 9 bases are shared with TRBD1. The CDR3 is 14 residues long. With V trimmed by 5 bases and J by 1 base, 3 bases remained unmatched. Germline values: CDR1 SGHRS, CDR2 YFSETQ. The CDR3 region has the DNA TGCGCCAGCAGTATACAGGGGGCGAACACTGAAGCTTTCTTT. Amino acid sequence: CASSIQGANTEAFF.

CDR3 DNA: TGTGCCAGCAGTTTTCTCACCCCGACAGGGGAGGGCACTGAAGCTTTCTTT. It codes for CASSFLTPTGEGTEAFF. The chain recombines TRBV27 with TRBJ1-1; 8 bases line up with TRBD1. The trim removed 3 bases at V and 4 bases at J, leaving 13 bases unmatched. CDR3 length: 17 amino acids. Looked up from germline, CDR1 is MNHEY and CDR2 is SMNVEV (reference sequence).

This sequence joins TRBV5-1 and TRBJ1-1, with D possibly being TRBD1 (6 bases). Germline V CDR1 and CDR2: SGHRS, YFSETQ. The CDR3 contains 15 residues. The ends were cut back, 4 bases at V and 5 bases at J, with 18 bases in the middle. The CDR3 DNA reads TGCGCCAGCAGCCCCCGACAGGAAGGGTGGACTGAAGCTTTCTTT. Its protein product is CASSPRQEGWTEAFF.

The V gene is TRBV5-1, the J gene TRBJ2-2; 9 positions agree with TRBD1. Per the germline V gene, CDR1 is SGHRS and CDR2 is YFSETQ. The trim removed 4 bases at V and 6 bases at J, leaving 10 bases unmatched. This CDR3 has 16 residues. For the CDR3, the DNA is TGCGCCAGCAGCCCGGGACAGGGAGTAGGGGCCGGGGAGCTGTTTTTT. Translation gives CASSPGQGVGAGELFF. Drawing the rest from reference TRBV5-1 and TRBJ2-2, the complete variable domain is KAGVTQTPRYLIKTRGQQVTLSCSPISGHRSVSWYQQTPGQGLQFLFEYFSETQRNKGNFPGRFSGRQFSNSRSEMNVSTLELGDSALYLCASSPGQGVGAGELFFGEGSRLTVL.

The gene calls are TRBV28 and TRBJ2-3; TRBD2 might be the D (6 bases). The CDR3 is 14 amino acids. Germline CDR1 MDHEN, CDR2 SYDVKM. The ends were cut back, 6 bases at V and 0 bases at J, with 10 bases in the middle. This chain's CDR3 is CASSAGPSTDTQYF. In DNA, the CDR3 is TGTGCCAGCAGCGCGGGACCTAGCACAGATACGCAGTATTTT.

The rearrangement joins TRBV7-9 to TRBJ1-4, with 7 bases fitting TRBD1. CDR3 length: 15 residues. V trimming: 5 bases; J trimming: 5 bases; junction bases outside the gene matches: 8. The germline gives CDR1 SEHNR, CDR2 FQNEAQ (reference sequence). CDR3 residues: CASSATGVRNEKLFF. DNA of the CDR3: TGTGCCAGCAGCGCCACAGGGGTTAGAAATGAAAAACTGTTTTTT.

This rearrangement joins TRBV5-6 to TRBJ1-2; 7 positions agree with TRBD1. This CDR3 spans 16 amino acids. V trimming: 1 base; J trimming: 5 bases; junction bases outside the gene matches: 11. CDR1 SGHDT and CDR2 YYEEEE come from the germline V gene. This chain's CDR3 is CASSLRVQGIGYGYTF. In DNA form, the CDR3 reads TGTGCCAGCAGCTTGAGGGTACAGGGGATCGGGTATGGCTACACCTTC.

V usage is TRBV7-8 and J usage is TRBJ1-3; 7 bases fit TRBD1. Trimming removed 5 bases from V and 4 bases from J; junction bases left unmatched: 8. Germline assignment: CDR1 SGHVS and CDR2 FQNEAQ. The CDR3 has 15 amino acids. The chain's CDR3 is CASSEAGGPGNTIYF. Here the CDR3 DNA reads TGTGCCAGCAGCGAAGCAGGGGGACCGGGAAACACCATATATTTT.